This TCR beta chain came from a study of T cell responses to AZD1222 COVID-19 vaccine. Study-level findings and limits: Only 5 or 6 AZD1222 recipients tested seropositive at baseline. Unmutated regions of variants are reportedly targeted by nearly half of spike-specific TCRs. Clonal diversity was possibly underestimated, and the donors were mostly white British, with more females.

This table comes from immunoSEQ multiplex PCR, and its TCRdb copy is limited to in-frame clones, with some not included. Of around 77,000 clones listed, 70% to 90% are singletons. In the case of this clone: Antigen: not known.

The clonotype was recovered from an adult in good health. The sequences come from peripheral blood, collected on day 0 of AZD1222 vaccination.

The CDR3 spells CASSPFFSSYEQYF. The CDR3 nucleotides are TGTGCCAGCAGTCCCTTCTTTAGCTCCTACGAGCAGTACTTC. The genes are TRBV27 and TRBJ2-7; D is uncertain. V was cut by 5 bases and J by 0 bases, with 11 bases left in between. The length of the CDR3 is 14 residues. The germline gives CDR1 MNHEY, CDR2 SMNVEV (reference sequence).